These T cell receptor beta chains were read from a single sample in a study of blood T cell repertoires in COVID-19. The method was immunoSEQ multiplex PCR; TCRdb's version includes in-frame clones alone and lacks a portion of them. In the table there are approximately 160,000 clones, less than 90% of which are singletons. Sample: PBMCs or T cells enriched from blood (not recorded which). The receptors stem from a woman between 45 and 60 years old who had recovered from COVID-19. The CDR3 runs from the conserved cysteine through the conserved F or W. D genes are given only for firm matches.

d_call: TRBD1
v_call: TRBV30
j_call: TRBJ1-2
cdr3_nt: TGTGCCTGGAGTCCAGGGGGCGGGAATGGGAACTATGGCTACACCTTC
cdr3_aa: CAWSPGGGNGNYGYTF

d_call: TRBD1
v_call: TRBV10-1
j_call: TRBJ1-1
cdr3_nt: TGCGCCAGCAAGGGGGCCTCGAACACTGAAGCTTTCTTT
cdr3_aa: CASKGASNTEAFF

d_call: TRBD1
v_call: TRBV14
j_call: TRBJ2-3
cdr3_nt: TGTGCCAGCAGCGGAGGGACAGGGGGCCGCATGGATACGCAGTATTTT
cdr3_aa: CASSGGTGGRMDTQYF

d_call: .
v_call: TRBV27
j_call: TRBJ1-5
cdr3_nt: TGTGCCAGCAGTTTATCAGGGAGTCGTCAGCCCCAGCATTTT
cdr3_aa: CASSLSGSRQPQHF

d_call: .
v_call: TRBV3-1/TRBV3-2
j_call: TRBJ1-1
cdr3_nt: TGTGCCAGCAGCCAAAGGGGGGGAGATACTGAAGCTTTCTTT
cdr3_aa: CASSQRGGDTEAFF

d_call: .
v_call: TRBV7-3
j_call: TRBJ1-1
cdr3_nt: TGTGCCAGCAGCCTACAGCGGGGGAACACTGAAGCTTTCTTT
cdr3_aa: CASSLQRGNTEAFF

d_call: TRBD1
v_call: TRBV5-1
j_call: TRBJ2-5
cdr3_nt: TGCGCCAGCAGCCCGGGGACAGGTAGTAATTCAGAGACCCAGTACTTC
cdr3_aa: CASSPGTGSNSETQYF

d_call: TRBD1
v_call: TRBV19
j_call: TRBJ1-2
cdr3_nt: TGTGCCAGTAGTATCGGGACACAGGGGAACTATGGCTACACCTTC
cdr3_aa: CASSIGTQGNYGYTF

d_call: .
v_call: TRBV6-5
j_call: TRBJ1-2
cdr3_nt: TGTGCCAGCAGTTACCAGGCTTTAAACTATGGCTACACCTTC
cdr3_aa: CASSYQALNYGYTF

d_call: TRBD1
v_call: TRBV5-8
j_call: TRBJ2-2
cdr3_nt: TGTGCCAGCAGCTTGGGACAGGGATTCTCCGGGGAGCTGTTTTTT
cdr3_aa: CASSLGQGFSGELFF

d_call: .
v_call: TRBV6-4
j_call: TRBJ1-5
cdr3_nt: TGTGCCAGCAGCAAGGAGCTTAGCAATCAGCCCCAGCATTTT
cdr3_aa: CASSKELSNQPQHF